The clone carrying this TCR beta chain was counted a few times. Its matching antigen is unknown. This record comes from a study of beta chain features in type 1 diabetes. Overall study results and limits: Naive, central memory and Treg TCRB repertoires appeared more alike in patients than in healthy donors. The study found moderately but significantly shorter TCRB CDR3s in all four CD4+ subsets of Type 1 diabetes patients.

What was sequenced were expressed TCRB transcripts, since all of the isolated RNA had been reverse transcribed. Here immunoSEQ multiplex PCR was the method, and the copy in TCRdb shows in-frame clones only, minus some. The sample has roughly 400,000 clones, more than 12% seen once. This sequence was found in a woman between 18 and 29 years old in good health. The sequenced material came from naive CD4+ T cells from blood.

The CDR3 sequence: CASSDSTGVGGYTF. The DNA of the CDR3 is TGTGCCAGCAGCGACTCGACAGGGGTGGGTGGCTACACCTTC. The chain uses TRBV5-4 and TRBJ1-2; 8 positions agree with TRBD1. Trimming at V came to 4 bases and at J to 7 bases, leaving 9 bases not matched to a gene. Germline CDR1 and CDR2: SGHNT and YYREEE (reference sequence). This CDR3 comprises 14 residues.